The rows below give T cell receptor beta chains drawn from one sample of a study of a mutant IDH1 vaccine in newly diagnosed glioma. Antigen specificity for these receptors is unknown. Only in-frame clones appear in the TCRdb table, and some are missing; sequencing was by immunoSEQ multiplex PCR. The data hold 40,000 to 60,000 clones, with roughly 78% observed a single time. The sample here was PBMCs, taken from a glioma patient whose treatment included an IDH1 peptide vaccine. These receptors all stem from a woman aged 40 to 50 with glioma. The CDR3 runs from the conserved cysteine through the conserved F or W. The D gene is left open where the match is weak. The listing skips clone size in some rows; elsewhere it reads once, few, many or a size class.

clone size	V gene	CDR3 length	D gene	J gene	CDR3 DNA	CDR3 protein
NA	TRBV7-8	14	NA	TRBJ1-5	TGTGCCAGCAGCTTAGATTGGCCGTATCAGCCCCAGCATTTT	CASSLDWPYQPQHF
NA	TRBV6-5	15	TRBD2	TRBJ2-5	TGTGCCAGCAGTTACTGGAGCGGGGGGGCAGAGACCCAGTACTTC	CASSYWSGGAETQYF
NA	TRBV19	12	NA	TRBJ1-2	TGTGCCACAAAGACAGCTAACTATGGCTACACCTTC	CATKTANYGYTF
NA	TRBV5-8	15	NA	TRBJ1-1	TGTGCCAGCACCCTTGTGGGCGTGTCGAACACTGAAGCTTTCTTT	CASTLVGVSNTEAFF
NA	TRBV2	13	NA	TRBJ1-1	TGTGCCAGCAGTTGGACAGTGAACACTGAAGCTTTCTTT	CASSWTVNTEAFF
NA	TRBV7-2	13	NA	TRBJ2-7	TGTGCCAGCAGCTTGGGTCGCCCCTACGAGCAGTACTTC	CASSLGRPYEQYF
NA	TRBV13	13	NA	TRBJ2-1	TGTGCCAGCAGCGTTACTCGAACCGATGAGCAGTTCTTC	CASSVTRTDEQFF
few	TRBV9	16	NA	TRBJ2-2	TGTGCCAGCAGCGTAGGGACACCTGAGGCCACCGGGGAGCTGTTTTTT	CASSVGTPEATGELFF
NA	TRBV27	16	NA	TRBJ1-6	TGTGCCAGCAGTTTATCCCGACAGGCCGCGGGGTCACCCCTCCACTTT	CASSLSRQAAGSPLHF
NA	TRBV5-1	13	NA	TRBJ2-1	TGCGCCAGCAGCTTGGAAGGGGATAGGATGCAGTTCTTC	CASSLEGDRMQFF
NA	TRBV6-5	14	NA	TRBJ2-2	TGTGCCAGCAGTCCTACCGGGGTTGGCGGGGAGCTGTTTTTT	CASSPTGVGGELFF
few	TRBV5-4	12	NA	TRBJ1-1	TGTGCCAGCAGCTTGAGGGGAACTGAAGCTTTCTTT	CASSLRGTEAFF
NA	TRBV10-3	13	NA	TRBJ2-3	TGTGCCATCAGTGAGGTGCCTGTGGATACGCAGTATTTT	CAISEVPVDTQYF
NA	TRBV2	15	NA	TRBJ2-2	TGTGCCAGCAGACCCGTACAGGGTAACACCGGGGAGCTGTTTTTT	CASRPVQGNTGELFF
once	TRBV13	16	NA	TRBJ1-2	TGTGCCAGCAGCTTAGGTTCTGGGGGAGACGAATATGGCTACACCTTC	CASSLGSGGDEYGYTF
NA	TRBV28	15	TRBD1	TRBJ1-6	TGTGCCAGCAGTTTTGGAGACAGGGTGCTTTCACCCCTCCACTTT	CASSFGDRVLSPLHF
NA	TRBV6-1	15	TRBD1	TRBJ1-2	TGTGCCAGCAGTGAAGCAGGGACAGTACCCTATGGCTACACCTTC	CASSEAGTVPYGYTF
NA	TRBV5-4	15	TRBD2	TRBJ2-5	TGTGCCAGCAGCGCGGGGGGACGAATGCAAGAGACCCAGTACTTC	CASSAGGRMQETQYF
NA	TRBV4-2	18	TRBD1	TRBJ1-2	TGTGCCAGCAGCCAAGGTTTGGGGACAGGGTGGCGTAACTATGGCTACACCTTC	CASSQGLGTGWRNYGYTF
NA	TRBV9	16	NA	TRBJ1-3	TGTGCCAGCAGCGTAGACGTACCCTCCTCTGGAAACACCATATATTTT	CASSVDVPSSGNTIYF
NA	TRBV7-9	13	TRBD1	TRBJ1-5	TGTGCCAGCAGCTTAGCGACAGGGGAGCCCCAGCATTTT	CASSLATGEPQHF
NA	TRBV7-7	17	TRBD2	TRBJ2-5	TGTGCTAGCAGCTTAAGCCTAGCGGGGGGCCGCCAAGAGACCCAGTACTTC	CASSLSLAGGRQETQYF
NA	TRBV6-6	14	NA	TRBJ2-7	TGTGCCAGCAGCCGGGACGGGGGCACCTACGAGCAGTACTTC	CASSRDGGTYEQYF
NA	TRBV6-4	15	TRBD2	TRBJ2-5	TGTGCCAGCAGTGATACTAGCGGGGGACAAGAGACCCAGTACTTC	CASSDTSGGQETQYF
NA	TRBV6-1	16	TRBD2	TRBJ2-1	TGTGCCAGCAGTGAGGTAGCGGGGGGCTCCTACAATGAGCAGTTCTTC	CASSEVAGGSYNEQFF
once	TRBV19	17	NA	TRBJ1-5	TGTGCCAGTACTGGCTGGTCGGCGGGCATTAGCAATCAGCCCCAGCATTTT	CASTGWSAGISNQPQHF
NA	TRBV7-9	18	TRBD2	TRBJ2-3	TGTGCCAGCAGCTTCCCACCCCTTCTAGCGGGACCCACAGATACGCAGTATTTT	CASSFPPLLAGPTDTQYF
NA	TRBV6-1	13	NA	TRBJ1-2	TGTGCCAGCAGTGAAAGTGAAACCTATGGCTACACCTTC	CASSESETYGYTF
NA	TRBV2	15	TRBD1	TRBJ2-1	TGTGCCAGCAGGGGGTACCGGACAGGGGGCTATGAGCAGTTCTTC	CASRGYRTGGYEQFF
once	TRBV14	12	NA	TRBJ1-2	TGTGCCAGCAGCCAAGGGAGTTGGGGCTACACCTTC	CASSQGSWGYTF
NA	TRBV2	15	TRBD1	TRBJ1-2	TGTGCCAGCAGTGAAACCGCAGGGGGCGTCTATGGCTACACCTTC	CASSETAGGVYGYTF
NA	TRBV21-1	14	NA	TRBJ2-7	TGTGCCAGCAGCGGACAGGGGACTCCCTACGAGCAGTACTTC	CASSGQGTPYEQYF
NA	TRBV30	13	NA	TRBJ1-1	TGTGCCTGGTCTTGGGTCAGAAACACTGAAGCTTTCTTT	CAWSWVRNTEAFF
NA	TRBV4-2	15	TRBD1	TRBJ1-5	TGTGCCAGCAGCCAAGACGGACAGGGAAGACAGCCCCAGCATTTT	CASSQDGQGRQPQHF
NA	TRBV20-1	11	NA	TRBJ1-2	TGCAGTGCGGACAGTTGGGATCAAAACACCTTC	CSADSWDQNTF
NA	TRBV19	15	NA	TRBJ1-1	TGTGCCAGTAGTATGCCGCAGGTGGTGAACACTGAAGCTTTCTTT	CASSMPQVVNTEAFF
NA	TRBV11-1	17	NA	TRBJ1-3	TGTGCCAGCAGCTTAGTAACAGGAATCCACTCTGGAAACACCATATATTTT	CASSLVTGIHSGNTIYF
NA	TRBV7-6	17	TRBD2	TRBJ2-3	TGTGCCAGCAGCACCCGGGATAGCGGGGATCGCACAGATACGCAGTATTTT	CASSTRDSGDRTDTQYF
NA	TRBV5-6	14	NA	TRBJ2-7	TGTGCCAGCAGCCCGGGCGTAGCCATCGGCGAGCAGTACTTC	CASSPGVAIGEQYF
few	TRBV7-9	12	NA	TRBJ1-3	TGTGCCAGCAGCTTTGAGGTCGACACCATATATTTT	CASSFEVDTIYF
NA	TRBV30	13	NA	TRBJ2-3	TGTGCCTGGAGTGTCGAGGGCACAGATACGCAGTATTTT	CAWSVEGTDTQYF
NA	TRBV6-5	14	NA	TRBJ1-2	TGTGCCAGCAGTTATGACGGCAGGCTCCATGGCTACACCTTC	CASSYDGRLHGYTF
NA	TRBV30	13	NA	TRBJ1-5	TGTGCCTGGAGTGTAGCAGTCAATCAGCCCCAGCATTTT	CAWSVAVNQPQHF
few	TRBV5-1	14	NA	TRBJ2-7	TGCGCCAGCAGCTCTCTCCGGGGGCAGAACGAGCAGTACTTC	CASSSLRGQNEQYF
NA	TRBV5-5	16	TRBD1	TRBJ2-3	TGTGCCAGCAGCTGGGGGGGGACAGGGTACTCAGATACGCAGTATTTT	CASSWGGTGYSDTQYF
NA	TRBV6-1	14	NA	TRBJ2-1	TGTGCCAGCAGTCCCAGGGGCTCCTACAATGAGCAGTTCTTC	CASSPRGSYNEQFF
few	TRBV18	11	NA	TRBJ1-6	TGTGCCAGCTCACCGGGCGGGGTCCTCCACTTT	CASSPGGVLHF
NA	TRBV7-9	17	NA	TRBJ2-1	TGTGCCAGCAGCTTAGAGGCCCGCACAGGGTTTTACAATGAGCAGTTCTTC	CASSLEARTGFYNEQFF